This T cell receptor (beta chain) was captured in a study of regulatory T cells in long-lasting Graves disease. Overall study context: Graves' patients, newly diagnosed, had taken antithyroid drugs under 3 months.

Assembly of TCR beta libraries relied on iRepertoire HTBI primers together with Arm-PCR of CDR3 regions. TCRdb independently ran MiXCR on the multiplex PCR reads; one entry per CDR3 protein. The table records some 250,000 distinct CDR3 sequences, roughly 18% of them present only once. Many counts were recorded for this clonotype. The germline gives CDR1 DFQATT, CDR2 SNEGSKA (reference sequence). CDR3 length: 12 amino acids. Trimming took 5 bases from V and 5 from J, leaving 13 bases between them. As to time point: newly diagnosed GD, antithyroid drugs for less than 3 months. PBMC RNA served as the TCR library source.

This material consisted of peripheral blood mononuclear cells (PBMCs), taken at new diagnosis, from a patient treated with antithyroid drugs. The TCR comes from a female donor with Graves disease. V is TRBV20-1 and J is TRBJ2-7; D remains ambiguous. The CDR3: CSAAGVEDEQYF. CDR3 bases: TGCAGTGCTGCTGGAGTTGAAGACGAGCAGTACTTC.